This is a list of T cell receptor beta chains from one sample in a study of shared clonotypes between healthy human individuals. Profiled with immunoSEQ multiplex PCR; TCRdb holds only in-frame clones, not every one. The repertoire holds about 2.1 million clones, 93% seen once, with 1.5% to 2% in the top ten. Material for sequencing was naive CD8+ T cells from PBMCs. The receptors come from a man in his late teens or twenties in good health. Some clones in this sample may be carry-over from other donors' samples. Both conserved end residues are part of each CDR3. A D gene is named only where the DNA matches it firmly. A clone size is listed for some rows: how often the clone was seen (once, few, many), or a class if it is expanded.

V gene: TRBV30
clone size: .
J gene: TRBJ2-7
D gene: .
CDR3 protein: CAWRSQRLGEQYF
CDR3 DNA: TGTGCCTGGAGGTCGCAGAGGCTGGGGGAGCAGTACTTC

V gene: TRBV27
clone size: .
J gene: TRBJ1-1
D gene: TRBD1
CDR3 protein: CASSTGGPYTEAFF
CDR3 DNA: TGTGCCAGCAGCACAGGGGGGCCCTACACTGAAGCTTTCTTT

V gene: TRBV28
clone size: .
J gene: TRBJ1-4
D gene: .
CDR3 protein: CASSLWSDGRNEKLFF
CDR3 DNA: TGTGCCAGCAGTTTATGGTCCGACGGTAGGAATGAAAAACTGTTTTTT

V gene: TRBV27
clone size: .
J gene: TRBJ2-1
D gene: TRBD1
CDR3 protein: CASRGQGAYNEQFF
CDR3 DNA: TGTGCCAGCAGGGGACAGGGGGCGTACAATGAGCAGTTCTTC

V gene: TRBV27
clone size: .
J gene: TRBJ2-7
D gene: .
CDR3 protein: CASSLGLAGYEQYF
CDR3 DNA: TGTGCCAGCAGTTTAGGGCTAGCCGGCTACGAGCAGTACTTC

V gene: TRBV4-1
clone size: once
J gene: TRBJ1-1
D gene: TRBD1
CDR3 protein: CASSPRIGQDGGRAEAFF
CDR3 DNA: TGCGCCAGCAGCCCCAGAATAGGACAGGACGGGGGTCGGGCTGAAGCTTTCTTT

V gene: TRBV7-9
clone size: .
J gene: TRBJ2-3
D gene: .
CDR3 protein: CASSLSRENTDTQYF
CDR3 DNA: TGTGCCAGCAGCTTAAGCAGGGAAAACACAGATACGCAGTATTTT

V gene: TRBV27
clone size: .
J gene: TRBJ2-1
D gene: TRBD1
CDR3 protein: CASSAGQGATNEQFF
CDR3 DNA: TGTGCCAGCAGCGCTGGACAGGGGGCAACCAATGAGCAGTTCTTC

V gene: TRBV7-9
clone size: .
J gene: TRBJ2-1
D gene: .
CDR3 protein: CASSFGATYNEQFF
CDR3 DNA: TGTGCCAGCAGCTTCGGGGCCACGTACAATGAGCAGTTCTTC

V gene: TRBV7-9
clone size: .
J gene: TRBJ1-5
D gene: .
CDR3 protein: CASSSSGNSNQPQHF
CDR3 DNA: TGTGCCAGCAGCTCCTCGGGGAATAGCAATCAGCCCCAGCATTTT

V gene: TRBV10-3
clone size: .
J gene: TRBJ2-2
D gene: TRBD2
CDR3 protein: CATKPGLAGANRGTGELFF
CDR3 DNA: TGTGCCACCAAACCGGGACTAGCGGGAGCCAACCGAGGCACCGGGGAGCTGTTTTTT

V gene: TRBV29-1
clone size: .
J gene: TRBJ2-3
D gene: TRBD2
CDR3 protein: CSVAGTSGSSTDTQYF
CDR3 DNA: TGCAGCGTAGCAGGGACTAGCGGGAGTTCCACAGATACGCAGTATTTT

V gene: TRBV9
clone size: .
J gene: TRBJ2-4
D gene: TRBD1
CDR3 protein: CASSRTGSLNIQYF
CDR3 DNA: TGTGCCAGCAGCAGGACAGGGTCTTTAAACATTCAGTACTTC

V gene: TRBV11-2
clone size: .
J gene: TRBJ2-7
D gene: .
CDR3 protein: CASSLGGVYYEQYF
CDR3 DNA: TGTGCCAGCAGCTTAGGGGGAGTCTACTACGAGCAGTACTTC

V gene: TRBV2
clone size: .
J gene: TRBJ1-5
D gene: .
CDR3 protein: CASSDREDQPQHF
CDR3 DNA: TGTGCCAGCAGTGACAGGGAGGATCAGCCCCAGCATTTT

V gene: TRBV6-6
clone size: .
J gene: TRBJ2-5
D gene: TRBD2
CDR3 protein: CATAAGTSGNQETQYF
CDR3 DNA: TGTGCCACCGCAGCCGGGACTAGCGGCAACCAAGAGACCCAGTACTTC

V gene: TRBV7-3
clone size: .
J gene: TRBJ2-2
D gene: TRBD1
CDR3 protein: CASSISTGGNTGELFF
CDR3 DNA: TGTGCCAGCAGCATCTCGACAGGGGGTAACACCGGGGAGCTGTTTTTT

V gene: TRBV5-6
clone size: .
J gene: TRBJ2-7
D gene: TRBD1
CDR3 protein: CASSLGGTGPYEQYF
CDR3 DNA: TGTGCCAGCAGCTTGGGCGGGACAGGACCCTACGAGCAGTACTTC

V gene: TRBV28
clone size: .
J gene: TRBJ2-7
D gene: TRBD1
CDR3 protein: CASSPSDRLRNEQYF
CDR3 DNA: TGTGCCAGCAGCCCTTCGGACAGGCTACGGAACGAGCAGTACTTC

V gene: TRBV5-1
clone size: .
J gene: TRBJ1-1
D gene: .
CDR3 protein: CASSLLEGNTEAFF
CDR3 DNA: TGCGCCAGCAGCTTGTTGGAGGGGAACACTGAAGCTTTCTTT

V gene: TRBV11-3
clone size: .
J gene: TRBJ2-2
D gene: .
CDR3 protein: CASSARDSLNTGELFF
CDR3 DNA: TGTGCCAGCAGCGCACGGGACTCCTTGAACACCGGGGAGCTGTTTTTT

V gene: TRBV9
clone size: .
J gene: TRBJ2-3
D gene: TRBD2
CDR3 protein: CASSAPFSGSEVDTQYF
CDR3 DNA: TGTGCCAGCAGCGCTCCCTTTAGCGGGAGCGAGGTAGATACGCAGTATTTT

V gene: TRBV28
clone size: .
J gene: TRBJ2-1
D gene: .
CDR3 protein: CASSKGQRDEQFF
CDR3 DNA: TGTGCCAGCAGCAAAGGACAGCGCGATGAGCAGTTCTTC

V gene: TRBV7-8
clone size: once
J gene: TRBJ2-6
D gene: TRBD1
CDR3 protein: CASSLALTGVGSGANVLTF
CDR3 DNA: TGTGCCAGCAGCTTAGCGTTGACAGGGGTCGGCTCTGGGGCCAACGTCCTGACTTTC

V gene: TRBV7-2
clone size: .
J gene: TRBJ1-1
D gene: .
CDR3 protein: CASSHPRTVNTEAFF
CDR3 DNA: TGTGCCAGCAGCCATCCTCGGACAGTTAACACTGAAGCTTTCTTT

V gene: TRBV7-8
clone size: .
J gene: TRBJ2-1
D gene: .
CDR3 protein: CASSLKGSSYNEQFF
CDR3 DNA: TGTGCCAGCAGCTTGAAAGGGAGCTCCTACAATGAGCAGTTCTTC

V gene: TRBV27
clone size: once
J gene: TRBJ1-2
D gene: TRBD1
CDR3 protein: CASSFTGGNYGYTF
CDR3 DNA: TGTGCCAGCAGTTTTACAGGGGGCAACTATGGCTACACCTTC

V gene: TRBV6-5
clone size: .
J gene: TRBJ2-1
D gene: .
CDR3 protein: CASSYFGGPNNEQFF
CDR3 DNA: TGTGCCAGCAGTTACTTCGGGGGGCCTAACAATGAGCAGTTCTTC

V gene: TRBV19
clone size: .
J gene: TRBJ2-7
D gene: TRBD2
CDR3 protein: CASSPGTSDYEQYF
CDR3 DNA: TGTGCCAGTAGTCCGGGGACTAGCGACTACGAGCAGTACTTC

V gene: TRBV7-9
clone size: .
J gene: TRBJ2-2
D gene: TRBD2
CDR3 protein: CASSQELAGEAGELFF
CDR3 DNA: TGTGCCAGCAGCCAAGAGCTAGCGGGAGAGGCCGGGGAGCTGTTTTTT

V gene: TRBV27
clone size: .
J gene: TRBJ2-7
D gene: TRBD2
CDR3 protein: CASSFIGRAYEQYF
CDR3 DNA: TGTGCCAGCAGTTTTATCGGGAGGGCCTACGAGCAGTACTTC

V gene: TRBV28
clone size: .
J gene: TRBJ1-1
D gene: TRBD1
CDR3 protein: CASSFGQVGQGREAFF
CDR3 DNA: TGTGCCAGCAGTTTCGGGCAAGTGGGACAGGGGCGTGAAGCTTTCTTT

V gene: TRBV2
clone size: .
J gene: TRBJ1-2
D gene: TRBD1
CDR3 protein: CASSEAVAGGYYGYTF
CDR3 DNA: TGTGCCAGCAGTGAAGCGGTCGCAGGGGGTTACTATGGCTACACCTTC

V gene: TRBV11-2
clone size: .
J gene: TRBJ2-7
D gene: .
CDR3 protein: CASSLSPTYEQYF
CDR3 DNA: TGTGCCAGCAGCTTATCGCCGACCTACGAGCAGTACTTC

V gene: TRBV6-5
clone size: .
J gene: TRBJ2-7
D gene: .
CDR3 protein: CASSFPSGGAQYF
CDR3 DNA: TGTGCCAGCAGTTTCCCATCCGGGGGAGCGCAGTACTTC

V gene: TRBV27
clone size: .
J gene: TRBJ2-2
D gene: .
CDR3 protein: CASSSRRGSHTGELFF
CDR3 DNA: TGTGCCAGCAGCTCTCGTAGGGGATCGCACACCGGGGAGCTGTTTTTT

V gene: TRBV5-1
clone size: .
J gene: TRBJ2-7
D gene: .
CDR3 protein: CASSLTGYEQYF
CDR3 DNA: TGCGCCAGCAGCTTGACGGGCTACGAGCAGTACTTC

V gene: TRBV6-5
clone size: .
J gene: TRBJ1-1
D gene: .
CDR3 protein: CASRTMNTEAFF
CDR3 DNA: TGTGCCAGCAGGACCATGAACACTGAAGCTTTCTTT

V gene: TRBV5-1
clone size: .
J gene: TRBJ2-1
D gene: TRBD2
CDR3 protein: CASSEGTSGALYNEQFF
CDR3 DNA: TGCGCCAGCAGCGAAGGGACTAGCGGGGCCTTATACAATGAGCAGTTCTTC

V gene: TRBV7-9
clone size: .
J gene: TRBJ1-2
D gene: .
CDR3 protein: CASSPRGNGYTF
CDR3 DNA: TGTGCCAGCAGCCCGCGGGGAAACGGCTACACCTTC

V gene: TRBV28
clone size: .
J gene: TRBJ2-3
D gene: .
CDR3 protein: CASSPTGPDTQYF
CDR3 DNA: TGTGCCAGCAGTCCTACCGGCCCAGATACGCAGTATTTT

V gene: TRBV19
clone size: .
J gene: TRBJ2-5
D gene: TRBD2
CDR3 protein: CASSTGTSGRGETQYF
CDR3 DNA: TGTGCCAGTAGCACCGGGACTAGCGGGAGGGGGGAGACCCAGTACTTC

V gene: TRBV29-1
clone size: few
J gene: TRBJ2-2
D gene: .
CDR3 protein: CSVANTGELFF
CDR3 DNA: TGCAGCGTTGCAAACACCGGGGAGCTGTTTTTT

V gene: TRBV27
clone size: .
J gene: TRBJ2-1
D gene: TRBD2
CDR3 protein: CASSLGTSGSEQFF
CDR3 DNA: TGTGCCAGCAGTTTAGGAACTAGCGGGAGTGAGCAGTTCTTC